These 24 T cell receptor beta chains share one sample of origin, sequenced in a study of cytomegalovirus exposure and HLA in healthy donors (dated by TCRdb to about 2017). Receptor libraries were prepared by the immunoSEQ multiplex PCR assay. The multiplex PCR relied on a mix of 60 forward primers for TCR Vbeta segments and 13 reverse primers for TCR Jbeta segments. As stored in TCRdb, this immuneACCESS dataset retains in-frame rearrangements with V and J assigned. A fraction of the clones does not appear; measured against another copy, unresolved V genes explain less than half of the discrepancy, and the remainder lacks a known reason. This sample has about 150,000 clones in its table, and roughly 70% of those were observed once. About 4.5% of the sample comes from the top ten. Sequenced sample: PBMCs. The receptors derive from a man in his 60s in good health and CMV-seronegative.

The rearrangement links TRBV9 to TRBJ2-7; D unclear. CDR3 length: 15 residues. V lost 0 bases and J lost 0, with 10 bases in between. CDR1 SGDLS and CDR2 YYNGEE come from the germline V gene. CDR3 protein: CASSVAAVSSYEQYF. The CDR3 DNA reads as TGTGCCAGCAGCGTAGCGGCGGTGAGCTCCTACGAGCAGTACTTC.

The CDR3 DNA reads as TGTGCCAGTAGTTTCGGACAGATGGGGGAAAAACTGTTTTTT. Translation gives CASSFGQMGEKLFF. The chain uses TRBV19 and TRBJ1-4, with D maybe TRBD1 (6 bases). V was pared by 5 bases and J by 8 bases, with 15 bases between. The CDR3 sequence is 14 residues long. In germline, CDR1 is LNHDA, CDR2 SQIVND (reference sequence).

This sequence joins TRBV28 and TRBJ1-1; no reliable D call. The germline V gene has CDR1 MDHEN and CDR2 SYDVKM. Deletions cut 2 bases from V and 4 bases from J, with 14 bases between. The CDR3 loop spans 15 amino acids. This chain's CDR3 is CASSLGGQKVTEAFF. In nucleotides, the CDR3 is TGTGCCAGCAGTTTAGGAGGGCAAAAGGTCACTGAAGCTTTCTTT. Full variable domain (outside the CDR3, taken from reference TRBV28 and TRBJ1-1): DVKVTQSSRYLVKRTGEKVFLECVQDMDHENMFWYRQDPGLGLRLIYFSYDVKMKEKGDIPEGYSVSREKKERFSLILESASTNQTSMYLCASSLGGQKVTEAFFGQGTRLTVV.

The chain uses TRBV5-6 and TRBJ1-1, with TRBD1 identical over 10 bases. V shed 5 bases, J shed 5 bases, and the junction held 21 bases outside the gene matches. The CDR3 runs 19 residues. Germline V gene lookup returns CDR1 SGHDT and CDR2 YYEEEE. The CDR3 region has the DNA TGTGCCAGCAGACCCCCTCCGGGGACAGGGGAGAGTTTTTTGACTGAAGCTTTCTTT. Its protein product is CASRPPPGTGESFLTEAFF.

The chain recombines TRBV27 with TRBJ1-5; D perhaps matches TRBD1 (6 bases). Germline V gives CDR1 MNHEY, CDR2 SMNVEV (reference sequence). This CDR3 comprises 17 residues. Trimming took 4 bases from V and 0 from J, leaving 16 bases between them. In DNA, the CDR3 is TGTGCCAGCAGTTCACAAATCGACAGGCCTAGCAATCAGCCCCAGCATTTT. It specifies CASSSQIDRPSNQPQHF.

The chain is built from TRBV11-2 and TRBJ2-3; 7 bases align to TRBD2. Germline V gives CDR1 SGHAT, CDR2 FQNNGV. V was clipped by 3 bases and J by 1 base; unmatched bases: 4. The CDR3 sequence is 15 residues long. The DNA of the CDR3 is TGTGCCAGCAGCTTGAGTACTAGCGGCACAGATACGCAGTATTTT. This gives the protein CASSLSTSGTDTQYF.

The chain recombines TRBV5-4 with TRBJ2-3, with 8 bases lining up with TRBD1. Germline CDR1 reads SGHNT; CDR2 reads YYREEE (reference sequence). The CDR3 is 16 amino acids. V shed 4 bases and J 3 bases; nucleotides not matched to a gene: 10. CDR3 DNA sequence: TGTGCCAGCAGCCAGGGGCGTCAGGGGGCAACAGATACGCAGTATTTT. It encodes CASSQGRQGATDTQYF.

The rearrangement links TRBV5-1 to TRBJ2-1; TRBD1 might be the D (6 bases). CDR3 length equals 14 residues. V was pared by 7 bases and J by 3 bases, with 14 bases between. Germline-derived CDR1 and CDR2 are SGHRS and YFSETQ. CDR3 amino acids: CASGGAVRYNEQFF. In DNA form, the CDR3 reads TGCGCCAGCGGGGGCGCGGTCCGCTACAATGAGCAGTTCTTC.

The chain recombines TRBV9 with TRBJ1-1, with 7 nucleotides matching TRBD1. Germline assignment: CDR1 SGDLS and CDR2 YYNGEE. This CDR3 contains 15 residues. V lost 5 bases, J lost 0 bases, and 7 bases stayed unmatched. DNA of the CDR3: TGTGCCAGCAGTGTTACCCAGGGGGTGAACACTGAAGCTTTCTTT. It is translated as CASSVTQGVNTEAFF. Variable domain in full (rest from reference TRBV9 and TRBJ1-1): DSGVTQTPKHLITATGQRVTLRCSPRSGDLSVYWYQQSLDQGLQFLIQYYNGEERAKGNILERFSAQQFPDLHSELNLSSLELGDSALYFCASSVTQGVNTEAFFGQGTRLTVV.

The chain employs TRBV28 and TRBJ2-7; TRBD2 agrees at 9 bases. The J segment lost 6 bases and the V segment lost 1 base, leaving 10 bases of the junction unmatched. The germline gives CDR1 MDHEN, CDR2 SYDVKM. The CDR3 totals 16 residues. The CDR3 region is CASSLSKAGGIGEQYF. The CDR3, as DNA: TGTGCCAGCAGTTTATCCAAAGCGGGAGGAATCGGCGAGCAGTACTTC. Using reference TRBV28 and TRBJ2-7 for the parts outside the CDR3, the full variable domain is DVKVTQSSRYLVKRTGEKVFLECVQDMDHENMFWYRQDPGLGLRLIYFSYDVKMKEKGDIPEGYSVSREKKERFSLILESASTNQTSMYLCASSLSKAGGIGEQYFGPGTRLTVT.

The chain is built from TRBV30 and TRBJ1-2, with D perhaps TRBD1 (5 bases). The CDR3 is 13 amino acids. Germline V gene lookup returns CDR1 GTSNPN and CDR2 SVGIG (reference sequence). V lost 1 base and J 4 bases, leaving 10 bases between the germline ends. The CDR3 reads CAWSGQYLYGYTF. The CDR3, as DNA: TGTGCCTGGAGTGGACAGTACCTCTATGGCTACACCTTC. Full variable domain (outside the CDR3, taken from reference TRBV30 and TRBJ1-2): SQTIHQWPATLVQPVGSPLSLECTVEGTSNPNLYWYRQAAGRGLQLLFYSVGIGQISSEVPQNLSASRPQDRQFILSSKKLLLSDSGFYLCAWSGQYLYGYTFGSGTRLTVV.

This chain connects TRBV19 to TRBJ1-1; D is unresolved. Between the trimmed V and J ends, which lost 3 bases and 4 bases, there was a span of 9 bases. The germline V gene encodes CDR1 LNHDA and CDR2 SQIVND (reference sequence). The CDR3 consists of 13 residues. This CDR3 is CASSMLSGTEAFF. The CDR3 nucleotides are TGTGCCAGTAGTATGTTGTCGGGCACTGAAGCTTTCTTT.

The genes are TRBV5-5 and TRBJ1-1, with 7 bases fitting TRBD1. V lost 2 bases, J lost 0 bases, and 7 bases stayed unmatched. This CDR3 has 16 residues. Germline V gives CDR1 SGHKS, CDR2 YYEKEE (reference sequence). The CDR3 sequence is CASSLTGTVMNTEAFF. CDR3 bases: TGTGCCAGCAGCTTAACCGGGACAGTGATGAACACTGAAGCTTTCTTT.

The V gene is TRBV21-1, the J gene TRBJ2-5; the table's D call, TRBD1, was not checked against the DNA. TRBV21-1 has pseudogene status. The CDR3 is 16 amino acids. Here the CDR3 reads CASVPGQGEKGETQYF. The DNA of the CDR3 is TGTGCCAGCGTACCGGGACAGGGGGAGAAAGGGGAGACCCAGTACTTC.

This chain links TRBV19 with TRBJ1-4; D uncertain. This CDR3 spans 15 amino acids. The V and J ends lost 3 bases and 3 bases respectively, with 11 bases between them. Germline V gene data show CDR1 as LNHDA and CDR2 as SQIVND (reference sequence). CDR3 amino acids: CASSMMEGSNEKLFF. In DNA, the CDR3 is TGTGCCAGTAGTATGATGGAGGGATCTAATGAAAAACTGTTTTTT.

CDR3 sequence: CASSIGTGEGVLGEQYF. CDR3 coding DNA: TGTGCCAGTAGTATCGGGACAGGGGAAGGTGTACTCGGCGAGCAGTACTTC. The rearrangement uses TRBV19 and TRBJ2-7, with 10 bases matching TRBD1. Germline V gene lookup returns CDR1 LNHDA and CDR2 SQIVND (reference sequence). The CDR3 totals 17 residues. Trimming took 3 bases from V and 6 from J; bases not matched to a gene: 14.

This clone appeared a few times. The chain is built from TRBV4-1 and TRBJ1-5, with TRBD1 as a possible D gene (5 bases). The germline V gene has CDR1 MGHRA and CDR2 YSYEKL. This CDR3 is built from 13 residues. Trimming removed 4 bases at V and 7 bases at J, with 11 bases between. CDR3 nucleotides: TGCGCCAGCAGCCTGGGGGAGGTACAGCCCCAGCATTTT. As protein: CASSLGEVQPQHF.

The chain has TRBV27 and TRBJ1-5; unclear D gene. V lost 2 bases to trimming and J lost 5 bases, with 13 bases between them. Germline V gene lookup returns CDR1 MNHEY and CDR2 SMNVEV (reference sequence). The CDR3 contains 15 residues. CDR3 coding DNA: TGTGCCAGCAGTTTACTTGGCCTCGGAGATCAGCCCCAGCATTTT. It codes for CASSLLGLGDQPQHF.

This rearrangement joins TRBV25-1 to TRBJ1-4; 9 bases match TRBD1. Germline lookup yields CDR1 MGHDK and CDR2 SYGVNS. Trimming at V came to 7 bases and at J to 3 bases, leaving 6 bases not matched to a gene. The CDR3 has 15 residues. The CDR3 region is CASNPQGASNEKLFF. CDR3 nucleotides: TGTGCCAGCAACCCACAGGGGGCGTCTAATGAAAAACTGTTTTTT.

The table lists this clone with a few counts. In DNA, the CDR3 is TGTGCCATCAGTGGGGGGCCGGCCGGGGAGCTGTTTTTT. It is translated as CAISGGPAGELFF. V and J are TRBV10-3 and TRBJ2-2; maybe TRBD1 (6 bases). Deletions cut 4 bases from V and 6 bases from J, with 9 bases between. The V gene's germline CDR1 is ENHRY and CDR2 SYGVKD. This CDR3 is built from 13 residues.

The chain employs TRBV18 and TRBJ2-2, with D tentatively TRBD1 (6 bases). The CDR3 consists of 14 residues. Deletions cut 4 bases from V and 6 bases from J, with 12 bases between. Germline V CDR1 and CDR2: KGHSH, LQKENI. CDR3 DNA: TGTGCCAGCTCACGGGGGCGTGTCGCCGGGGAGCTGTTTTTT. Protein: CASSRGRVAGELFF.

This chain uses TRBV18 with TRBJ2-1; possible D gene TRBD2, 5 bases. CDR1 is KGHSH and CDR2 is LQKENI in the germline V gene. Trimming shortened V by 6 bases and J by 6 bases, and 9 bases separated the two germline ends. This CDR3 has 12 residues. DNA for the CDR3: TGTGCCAGCTCGCCGGGAAGCAATGAGCAGTTCTTC. Its protein product is CASSPGSNEQFF.

The chain carries TRBV2 and TRBJ2-2, with D unclear. The CDR3 spans 14 residues. The germline V gene encodes CDR1 SNHLY and CDR2 FYNNEI. Trimming took 2 bases from V and 6 from J, leaving 10 bases between them. The CDR3 sequence: CASSELGKAGELFF. CDR3 DNA sequence: TGTGCCAGCAGTGAACTAGGTAAAGCCGGGGAGCTGTTTTTT.

This chain links TRBV19 with TRBJ2-3; 10 bases fit TRBD2. This CDR3 has 15 residues. J gave up 5 bases and V 5 bases, and 7 bases lay outside the gene matches. Germline V gives CDR1 LNHDA, CDR2 SQIVND (reference sequence). The CDR3, as DNA: TGTGCCAGTAGTGAACTAGCGGGATTAGTAGATACGCAGTATTTT. Translating gives CASSELAGLVDTQYF.